Sequencing of this T cell receptor beta chain was carried out in a study of PD-1 blockade in classical Hodgkin lymphoma. Study-wide points: Baseline TCR diversity was reportedly lower in newly diagnosed patients than in healthy donors. It was reported as lower still in relapsed/refractory patients.

Profiled with immunoSEQ multiplex PCR; TCRdb holds only in-frame clones, not every one. The profile shows 23,000 or so clones, approximately 77% of them singletons. Time point described: cycle 4 day 1 (C4D1), after about 6 weeks of nivolumab. Following autologous stem cell transplantation, relapse occurred in every patient, and exposure to brentuximab vedotin varied. Best outcomes ranged across complete response, partial response and progressive disease. This clone showed up just once. The antigen is unknown. Germline V gives CDR1 SGHRS, CDR2 YFSETQ. After removal of 4 bases from V and 0 bases from J, the junction contained 3 bases not matched to a gene. The CDR3 spans 14 residues.

The TCR comes from a human donor with classical Hodgkin lymphoma. This specimen was peripheral blood mononuclear cells (PBMCs), taken before the fourth cycle of nivolumab. The V gene is TRBV5-1, the J gene TRBJ1-1; 7 bases are shared with TRBD1. CDR3 in amino acids: CASSIGQVNTEAFF. The CDR3, as DNA: TGCGCCAGCAGCATCGGACAGGTGAACACTGAAGCTTTCTTT.